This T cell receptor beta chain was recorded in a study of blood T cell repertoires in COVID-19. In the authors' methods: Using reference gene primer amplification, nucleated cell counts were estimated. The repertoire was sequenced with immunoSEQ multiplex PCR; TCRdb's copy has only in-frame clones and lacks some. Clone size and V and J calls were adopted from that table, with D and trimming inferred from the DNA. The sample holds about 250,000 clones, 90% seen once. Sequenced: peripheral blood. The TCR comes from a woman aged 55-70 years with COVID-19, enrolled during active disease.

The CDR3 here is CASSQEGVILNNEQFF. In DNA form, the CDR3 reads TGTGCCAGCAGCCAAGAAGGAGTGATCCTTAACAATGAGCAGTTCTTC. J is TRBJ2-1 and V is TRBV3-1 (or the pseudogene TRBV3-2); D is unresolved. The V gene lost 0 bases and the J gene lost 5 bases, with 14 bases spanning the gap. This CDR3 comprises 16 residues. The germline V gene encodes CDR1 LGHDT and CDR2 YNNKEL (reference sequence).